The T cell receptor (beta chain) described here comes from a study of blood T cell repertoires in COVID-19. Study-wide background: Sites across the United States, Italy and Spain contributed samples from acute and convalescent COVID-19. The analysed material was cDNA or gDNA that came from T cells, B-cell-depleted T cells, or PBMCs.

Original processing notes: By means of reference gene primer amplification, nucleated cell counts were estimated. TCRdb keeps only in-frame clones here, not all; method: immunoSEQ multiplex PCR. That table supplies the V and J calls and clone size; D and trimming were determined from the DNA. The sample has 240,000 or so clones; approximately 85% are singletons. CDR1 LGHDT and CDR2 YNNKEL come from the germline V gene (reference sequence). The CDR3 spans 13 residues. Trimming stripped 4 bases from V and 5 bases from J, with 11 bases between. The TCR comes from a man older than 75 with acute or convalescent COVID-19. This chain joins TRBV3-1 (or the pseudogene TRBV3-2) and TRBJ1-1; D may be TRBD1 (5 bases). The sequenced sample consisted of peripheral blood. CDR3 in amino acids: CASSPWGGTEAFF. In DNA form, the CDR3 reads TGTGCCAGCAGCCCGTGGGGGGGGACTGAAGCTTTCTTT.